This record looks at one TCR beta chain sequence and its context. These data belong to a study of T cells in Graves' hyperthyroidism and ophthalmopathy. Study as a whole: Prior to any treatment, at the point of initial diagnosis, peripheral blood was collected.

Unmatched junction bases numbered 9, after V lost 5 bases and J lost 2 bases. The CDR3 is made up of 15 amino acids. Template material for amplifying TCR beta CDR3 regions consisted of RNA transcripts. When the TCR CDR3 underwent first-round RT-PCR, the HTBI primer set was used. TCRdb fed the multiplex PCR reads into MiXCR, producing one record per CDR3 protein. This sample has hundreds of thousands of distinct CDR3 sequences, with 13% to 15% found just once. Sample: blood. The receptor was derived from a woman between 45 and 65 years old with Graves' ophthalmopathy. The V gene is TRBV12-3 or TRBV12-4, the J gene TRBJ2-7, with 7 bases identical to TRBD2. In nucleotides, the CDR3 is TGTGCCAGCAGTGTGTCGGGAGGAGCCCCCTACGAGCAGTACTTC. It encodes CASSVSGGAPYEQYF.